Presented here are 11 T cell receptor beta chains from one specimen sequenced in a study of CD8 T cells in ankylosing spondylitis (dated by TCRdb to about 2017). The library was generated by 5' RACE. Instrument used: Illumina HiSeq 2500. The public reads were run again by TCRdb, first through fastp at Q25 and then through MiXCR, and only productive beta chains were kept. Each CDR3 protein gets just one entry, which takes the most common genes and DNA from the rows behind it. The sample data list around 90,000 distinct CDR3 sequences, and roughly 27% of these were observed just once. Clones ranked in the top ten supply around 56% of the sample. Sequencing was done on a sample of blood, either unsorted or a sorted T cell fraction (not recorded which). The receptors stem from a male donor with ankylosing spondylitis or in good health (not recorded which).

The chain has TRBV20-1 and TRBJ1-6; 7 bases line up with TRBD1. The length of the CDR3 is 19 residues. Per the germline V gene, CDR1 is DFQATT and CDR2 is SNEGSKA (reference sequence). V was clipped by 2 bases and J by 0 bases; unmatched bases: 13. The CDR3 nucleotides read TGCAGTGCTAGACAACCGGGACAGTGGGCCCACTCCTATAATTCACCCCTCCACTTT. This codes for CSARQPGQWAHSYNSPLHF.

The rearrangement uses TRBV3-1 and TRBJ2-5; D is undetermined. This CDR3 region has 14 residues. V was clipped by 2 bases and J by 11 bases, with 18 bases between them. Germline CDR1 LGHDT, CDR2 YNNKEL (reference sequence). The CDR3 DNA is TGTGCCAGCAGCCAACATCAGGTTTACAGATGGCAGTACTTC. Protein product: CASSQHQVYRWQYF.

J is TRBJ2-5 and V is TRBV7-2, with 7 bases lining up with TRBD2. The ends lost 1 base at V and 5 bases at J; junction bases unmatched: 7. Per germline, CDR1 SGHTA and CDR2 FQGNSA. The CDR3 contains 15 residues. In DNA form, the CDR3 reads TGTGCCAGCAGCTTAGTCGGACTAGGAGGCGAGACCCAGTACTTC. It codes for CASSLVGLGGETQYF.

The rearrangement links TRBV27 to TRBJ2-2; unclear D gene. CDR3 length equals 13 residues. The ends were cut back, 1 base at V and 8 bases at J, with 8 bases in the middle. The germline V gene has CDR1 MNHEY and CDR2 SMNVEV (reference sequence). CDR3 sequence (DNA): TGTGCCAGCAGTTTATACGGCCTGGGGGAGCTGTTTTTT. Translating gives CASSLYGLGELFF.

The rearrangement links TRBV5-1 to TRBJ1-1; 7 bases are shared with TRBD1. This CDR3 region has 15 residues. Trimming at V came to 0 bases and at J to 2 bases, leaving 4 bases not matched to a gene. The germline CDR1 and CDR2 sequences are SGHRS and YFSETQ. CDR3 residues: CASSLEGAFNTEAFF. The CDR3 coding sequence is TGCGCCAGCAGCTTGGAGGGGGCTTTTAACACTGAAGCTTTCTTT.

This clonotype turned up a few times. This rearrangement joins TRBV6-1 to TRBJ1-3; D is ambiguous. The CDR3 is 15 residues long. Per the germline V gene, CDR1 is MNHNS and CDR2 is SASEGT. The V end was cut by 0 bases, the J end by 2 bases, with 8 bases between. The CDR3 DNA sequence: TGTGCCAGCAGTGAAGCCCCAGGACCTGGAAACACCATATATTTT. Translated: CASSEAPGPGNTIYF.

This clonotype occurred a few times. The chain carries TRBV20-1 and TRBJ2-3; 8 bases map to TRBD1. In germline, CDR1 is DFQATT, CDR2 SNEGSKA (reference sequence). The junction had 8 bases not matched to a gene; V was cut back by 0 bases and J by 6 bases. This CDR3 region has 15 residues. CDR3 protein: CSARDRQGTVDTQYF. DNA of the CDR3: TGCAGTGCTAGAGACCGACAGGGGACGGTGGATACGCAGTATTTT.

J is TRBJ1-1 and V is TRBV7-3; tentative D call: TRBD1 (5 bases). Germline V CDR1 and CDR2: SGHTA, FQGTGA. Trimming cost V 3 bases and J 5 bases, with 13 bases left between them. This CDR3 is built from 14 residues. As DNA, the CDR3 is TGTGCCAGCAGCTTGAGTGGCTCAGGGACTGAAGCTTTCTTT. Encoded protein: CASSLSGSGTEAFF.

The genes are TRBV4-1 and TRBJ2-3; D perhaps matches TRBD2 (5 bases). This CDR3 contains 15 residues. The germline V gene encodes CDR1 MGHRA and CDR2 YSYEKL. Deletions cut 4 bases from V and 3 bases from J, with 14 bases between. CDR3 in amino acids: CASSPRAGWTDTQYF. The CDR3 region has the DNA TGCGCCAGCAGCCCGAGGGCGGGTTGGACAGATACGCAGTATTTT.

This clonotype was observed a few times. This chain connects TRBV6-5 to TRBJ1-6, with 8 bases identical to TRBD1. J lost 7 bases, V lost 3 bases, and 2 bases had no gene match. There are 14 residues in the CDR3. Germline assignment: CDR1 MNHEY and CDR2 SVGAGI. The CDR3 sequence: CASSYNRGNSPLHF. CDR3 DNA: TGTGCCAGCAGTTATAACAGGGGGAATTCACCCCTCCACTTT.

The sample holds a few counts of this clonotype. V usage is TRBV20-1 and J usage is TRBJ2-1; TRBD2 is a possible D gene (6 bases). Trimming left V 0 bases short and J 8 bases short, with 20 bases between. The germline V gene encodes CDR1 DFQATT and CDR2 SNEGSKA (reference sequence). This CDR3 contains 16 residues. The CDR3 is CSARDLRERGGDEQFF. CDR3 nucleotides: TGCAGTGCTAGAGATCTACGTGAGAGGGGAGGCGATGAGCAGTTCTTC.